This T cell receptor beta chain was captured by sequencing in a study of T cell responses to AZD1222 COVID-19 vaccine. The CDR3 contains 14 residues. The J segment lost 10 bases and the V segment lost 4 bases, leaving 5 bases of the junction unmatched. The germline CDR1 and CDR2 sequences are SNHLY and FYNNEI. The assay was immunoSEQ multiplex PCR, and TCRdb's table has in-frame clones only and misses some. The table lists about 140,000 clones, roughly 86% of them singletons, with 5% to 5.5% in the top ten. This sequence was found in an adult who received the MenACWY meningococcal vaccine as a control. Sequences were derived from peripheral blood, sampled 28 days after the second dose of the MenACWY control vaccine. This chain joins TRBV2 and TRBJ2-2; 11 bases are a match to TRBD2. The CDR3 sequence: CASSGRSGGVELFF. In DNA, the CDR3 is TGTGCCAGCAGTGGGCGTAGCGGGGGGGTGGAGCTGTTTTTT.